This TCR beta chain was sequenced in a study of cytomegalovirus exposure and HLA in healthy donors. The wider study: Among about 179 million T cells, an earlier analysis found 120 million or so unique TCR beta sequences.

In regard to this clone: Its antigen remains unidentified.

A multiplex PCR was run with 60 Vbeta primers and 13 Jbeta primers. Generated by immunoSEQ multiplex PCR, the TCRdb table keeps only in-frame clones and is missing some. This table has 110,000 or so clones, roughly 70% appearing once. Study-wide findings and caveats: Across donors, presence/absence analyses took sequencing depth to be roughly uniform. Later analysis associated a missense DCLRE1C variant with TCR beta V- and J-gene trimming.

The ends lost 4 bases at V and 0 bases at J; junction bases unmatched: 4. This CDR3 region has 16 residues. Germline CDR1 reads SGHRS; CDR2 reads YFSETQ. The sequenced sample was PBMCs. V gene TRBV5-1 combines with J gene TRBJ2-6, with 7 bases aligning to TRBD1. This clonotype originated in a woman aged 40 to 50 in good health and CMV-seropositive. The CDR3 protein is CASSPGTVSGANVLTF. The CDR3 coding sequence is TGCGCCAGCAGCCCAGGGACAGTCTCTGGGGCCAACGTCCTGACTTTC.